Below are 32 T cell receptor beta chains sequenced from a single sample in a study of shared clonotypes between healthy human individuals. Profiling relied on immunoSEQ multiplex PCR, and the TCRdb table lists in-frame clones only, not all of them. Of about 1.5 million clones listed, roughly 98% are singletons. Material: naive CD4+ T cells sorted from blood. Subset described: CD45RA+ positively selected. The receptors were gathered from a man aged 25 to 40 in good health.

The chain carries TRBV19 and TRBJ2-2; D possibly corresponds to TRBD1 (5 bases). Trimming cost V 0 bases and J 4 bases, with 6 bases left between them. From germline, CDR1 is LNHDA and CDR2 SQIVND (reference sequence). There are 14 residues in the CDR3. CDR3 bases: TGTGCCAGTAGTATAGACAGGGCCACCGGGGAGCTGTTTTTT. It yields the protein CASSIDRATGELFF.

The rearrangement uses TRBV5-8 and TRBJ1-2; TRBD1 matches 7 bases. V was pared by 1 base and J by 5 bases, with 8 bases of the junction left unmatched. This CDR3 is 15 amino acids long. The germline V gene has CDR1 SGHTS and CDR2 YDEGEE. In DNA form, the CDR3 reads TGTGCCAGCAGCTTGACCCGGGACAGTCCTTATGGCTACACCTTC. Residues: CASSLTRDSPYGYTF. The whole variable domain, remainder taken from reference TRBV5-8 and TRBJ1-2, is EAGVTQSPTHLIKTRGQQATLRCSPISGHTSVYWYQQALGLGLQFLLWYDEGEERNRGNFPPRFSGRQFPNYSSELNVNALELEDSALYLCASSLTRDSPYGYTFGSGTRLTVV.

This chain joins TRBV7-9 and TRBJ2-1, with 9 bases that match TRBD1. The CDR3 loop spans 16 amino acids. Trimming at V came to 2 bases and at J to 3 bases, leaving 5 bases not matched to a gene. Germline-derived CDR1 and CDR2 are SEHNR and FQNEAQ (reference sequence). CDR3 nucleotides: TGTGCCAGCAGCTTATACGGGACAGGGTACTACAATGAGCAGTTCTTC. Protein product: CASSLYGTGYYNEQFF. The full variable domain, with the rest looked up from reference TRBV7-9 and TRBJ2-1, is DTGVSQNPRHKITKRGQNVTFRCDPISEHNRLYWYRQTLGQGPEFLTYFQNEAQLEKSRLLSDRFSAERPKGSFSTLEIQRTEQGDSAMYLCASSLYGTGYYNEQFFGPGTRLTVL.

The rearrangement links TRBV7-2 to TRBJ2-3; tentative D call: TRBD1 (6 bases). CDR1 and CDR2 (germline): SGHTA, FQGNSA. The V gene lost 5 bases and the J gene lost 0 bases, with 9 bases spanning the gap. The CDR3 covers 14 residues. The CDR3 nucleotides are TGTGCCAGCAGCGTGGACAGAAGCACAGATACGCAGTATTTT. This gives the protein CASSVDRSTDTQYF.

The V and J genes are TRBV7-2 and TRBJ2-7, with D tentatively TRBD1 (6 bases). The germline V gene encodes CDR1 SGHTA and CDR2 FQGNSA. With 5 bases removed from V and 3 bases from J, the gap between germline ends came to 20 bases. The CDR3 length is 16 residues. The CDR3 loop is CASSHLGVGANYEQYF. The CDR3 DNA reads as TGTGCCAGCAGCCACCTTGGGGTGGGGGCTAACTACGAGCAGTACTTC.

The chain employs TRBV19 and TRBJ1-5, with D tentatively TRBD1 (5 bases). Germline values: CDR1 LNHDA, CDR2 SQIVND (reference sequence). Trimming took 7 bases from V and 1 from J, leaving 11 bases between them. The CDR3 runs to 14 residues. The CDR3 sequence is CASTMDTSNQPQHF. Here the CDR3 DNA reads TGTGCCAGTACCATGGACACGAGCAATCAGCCCCAGCATTTT.

This chain joins TRBV5-4 and TRBJ2-5; 9 bases line up with TRBD2. Per the germline V gene, CDR1 is SGHNT and CDR2 is YYREEE (reference sequence). The CDR3 extends over 15 amino acids. Unmatched junction bases numbered 3, after V lost 0 bases and J lost 3 bases. This chain's CDR3 is CASSLGTSVKETQYF. CDR3 bases: TGTGCCAGCAGCTTGGGGACTAGCGTTAAAGAGACCCAGTACTTC.

The gene calls are TRBV6-5 and TRBJ1-1, with TRBD1 identical over 8 bases. Germline V gene data show CDR1 as MNHEY and CDR2 as SVGAGI. The CDR3 length is 14 residues. V was pared by 6 bases and J by 1 base, with 4 bases of the junction left unmatched. The CDR3 sequence is CASRAGGPNTEAFF. In DNA form, the CDR3 reads TGTGCCAGCAGGGCAGGGGGCCCGAACACTGAAGCTTTCTTT.

The chain has TRBV28 and TRBJ2-7; D call uncertain. The CDR3 contains 12 residues. Germline CDR1 and CDR2: MDHEN and SYDVKM. The V and J ends lost 5 bases and 9 bases respectively, with 14 bases between them. The DNA for the CDR3 is TGTGCCAGCAGTCCGCCCCGAACGGGGCAGTACTTC. It is translated as CASSPPRTGQYF. The complete variable domain, with remaining parts taken from reference TRBV28 and TRBJ2-7, reads DVKVTQSSRYLVKRTGEKVFLECVQDMDHENMFWYRQDPGLGLRLIYFSYDVKMKEKGDIPEGYSVSREKKERFSLILESASTNQTSMYLCASSPPRTGQYFGPGTRLTVT.

This clone was seen just once. The chain employs TRBV6-1 and TRBJ2-3; D gene uncertain. The CDR3 sequence is 13 residues long. The V end was cut by 2 bases, the J end by 0 bases, with 3 bases between. Germline V gives CDR1 MNHNS, CDR2 SASEGT. The CDR3 DNA reads TGTGCCAGCAGTGAAAGGAGCACAGATACGCAGTATTTT. It translates to CASSERSTDTQYF.

The CDR3: CASSILGTVEQYF. CDR3 DNA: TGTGCCAGCAGCATACTCGGGACTGTCGAGCAGTACTTC. The chain has TRBV7-8 and TRBJ2-7, with a weak D call TRBD2 (6 bases). Germline lookup yields CDR1 SGHVS and CDR2 FQNEAQ. The CDR3 loop spans 13 amino acids. V was clipped by 5 bases and J by 6 bases, with 14 bases between them.

The chain uses TRBV7-2 and TRBJ1-5; D perhaps matches TRBD1 (5 bases). This CDR3 has 14 residues. The germline V and J ends were trimmed by 2 bases and 7 bases, with 12 bases remaining between them. Looked up from germline, CDR1 is SGHTA and CDR2 is FQGNSA. The CDR3 region is CASSLSAGKQPQHF. Written as DNA, the CDR3 is TGTGCCAGCAGCTTATCGGCAGGGAAACAGCCCCAGCATTTT.

The chain uses TRBV28 and TRBJ1-5; a possible D gene is TRBD1 (5 bases). Germline V lookup: CDR1 MDHEN, CDR2 SYDVKM. V was clipped by 3 bases and J by 6 bases, with 6 bases between them. The CDR3 has 12 amino acids. The CDR3 protein is CASSFGGQPQHF. The CDR3 coding sequence is TGTGCCAGCAGTTTCGGGGGTCAGCCCCAGCATTTT.

A remark on this clone: Other nucleotide sequences from this sample produce the same CDR3. The chain carries TRBV18 and TRBJ1-1, with TRBD1 matching over 8 bases. Germline values: CDR1 KGHSH, CDR2 LQKENI. The CDR3 contains 14 residues. V lost 6 bases and J lost 1; bases outside the gene matches: 4. The CDR3 spells CASSLGQGNTEAFF. The DNA for the CDR3 is TGTGCCAGCTCGCTCGGACAGGGGAACACTGAAGCTTTCTTT.

The rearrangement uses TRBV4-3 and TRBJ2-7, with a tentative D call TRBD2 (5 bases). This CDR3 has 13 amino acids. CDR1 is LGHNA and CDR2 is YSLEER in the germline V gene. Trimming removed 2 bases from V and 7 bases from J, with 12 bases in between. As DNA, the CDR3 is TGCGCCAGCAGCCAACGGGCCCGAGGGGAGCAGTACTTC. Protein: CASSQRARGEQYF.

This clone came up once. The gene calls are TRBV2 and TRBJ2-2, with D perhaps TRBD1 (5 bases). CDR1 SNHLY and CDR2 FYNNEI come from the germline V gene. The CDR3 sequence is 13 residues long. Trimming took off 6 bases at V and 6 bases at J, with 11 bases between the two ends. CDR3 region: CASRGVEPGELFF. The DNA of the CDR3 is TGTGCCAGCAGAGGGGTAGAACCCGGGGAGCTGTTTTTT.

The V and J genes are TRBV7-2 and TRBJ1-4; D might be TRBD1 (5 bases). Germline values: CDR1 SGHTA, CDR2 FQGNSA. The V and J ends lost 5 bases and 8 bases respectively, with 15 bases between them. The CDR3 loop spans 14 amino acids. CDR3: CASSVMGEDEKLFF. CDR3 sequence (DNA): TGTGCCAGCAGCGTAATGGGGGAGGACGAAAAACTGTTTTTT.

The chain is built from TRBV10-3 and TRBJ2-7; 7 nucleotides match TRBD2. CDR3 length: 14 residues. The germline V gene has CDR1 ENHRY and CDR2 SYGVKD. The V gene end was trimmed by 2 bases and the J gene end by 6 bases; junction bases not matched to a gene: 7. CDR3 protein: CAISEAGVSSEQYF. DNA for the CDR3: TGTGCCATCAGTGAGGCGGGAGTAAGCTCCGAGCAGTACTTC.

Turning to this clone: Distinct nucleotide sequences in the sample also encode this CDR3. The CDR3: CASSLGEGYGYTF. The DNA for the CDR3 is TGTGCCAGCTCACTAGGGGAAGGATATGGCTACACCTTC. This chain connects TRBV18 to TRBJ1-2; TRBD1 is a possible D gene (5 bases). CDR1 is KGHSH and CDR2 is LQKENI in the germline V gene. This CDR3 region has 13 residues. The germline V and J ends were trimmed by 4 bases and 5 bases, with 11 bases remaining between them. The full variable domain, rest sourced from reference TRBV18 and TRBJ1-2, is NAGVMQNPRHLVRRRGQEARLRCSPMKGHSHVYWYRQLPEEGLKFMVYLQKENIIDESGMPKERFSAEFPKEGPSILRIQQVVRGDSAAYFCASSLGEGYGYTFGSGTRLTVV.

J is TRBJ2-2 and V is TRBV28, with no clear D. The CDR3 extends over 12 amino acids. Germline V gene data show CDR1 as MDHEN and CDR2 as SYDVKM. Trimming took off 3 bases at V and 9 bases at J, with 8 bases between the two ends. CDR3 DNA: TGTGCCAGCAGTTTGTTGTCCAGGGAGCTGTTTTTT. Translated: CASSLLSRELFF.

Comment on this clone: Other DNA sequences in the same sample also yield this CDR3. The gene calls are TRBV6-1 and TRBJ2-2; D ambiguous. The CDR3 runs to 12 residues. Germline lookup yields CDR1 MNHNS and CDR2 SASEGT. The V end lost 6 bases, the J end lost 5 bases, and 7 bases lay between the germline ends. CDR3 DNA: TGTGCCAGCAGCGACTTTACCGGGGAGCTGTTTTTT. Its translation: CASSDFTGELFF.

This sequence joins TRBV4-1 and TRBJ2-2; 12 positions agree with TRBD2. CDR1 MGHRA and CDR2 YSYEKL come from the germline V gene. CDR3 size: 18 residues. The junction had 11 bases not matched to a gene; V was cut back by 4 bases and J by 5 bases. CDR3 residues: CASSRRLAGVTGTGELFF. The DNA of the CDR3 is TGCGCCAGCAGCCGTCGACTAGCGGGAGTTACGGGGACCGGGGAGCTGTTTTTT.

This rearrangement joins TRBV6-5 to TRBJ1-1, with D perhaps TRBD1 (6 bases). Germline lookup yields CDR1 MNHEY and CDR2 SVGAGI. CDR3 length: 13 residues. V shed 7 bases and J shed 9 bases, with 18 bases lying between them. This CDR3 reads CASTMEQGWKAFF. CDR3 bases: TGTGCCAGCACAATGGAACAGGGATGGAAAGCTTTCTTT.

The chain uses TRBV7-9 and TRBJ2-7; D might be TRBD2 (6 bases). The CDR3 sequence is 14 residues long. Germline V CDR1 and CDR2: SEHNR, FQNEAQ (reference sequence). The V gene lost 1 base and the J gene lost 6 bases, with 13 bases spanning the gap. CDR3 protein: CASSLGSGVSEQYF. For the CDR3, the DNA is TGTGCCAGCAGCTTAGGTAGCGGAGTGTCCGAGCAGTACTTC.

The chain is built from TRBV5-6 and TRBJ2-5, with D possibly matching TRBD1 (5 bases). Between the trimmed V and J ends, which lost 6 bases and 2 bases, there was a span of 14 bases. The CDR3 runs 14 residues. Germline CDR1 is SGHDT and CDR2 is YYEEEE. CDR3 loop: CASTATGFQETQYF. CDR3 DNA: TGTGCCAGCACCGCTACAGGCTTTCAAGAGACCCAGTACTTC.

The chain is built from TRBV6-6 and TRBJ1-5, with D possibly TRBD1 on 6 matching bases. V was pared by 6 bases and J by 4 bases, with 10 bases between. Looked up from germline, CDR1 is MNHNY and CDR2 is SVGAGI (reference sequence). The CDR3 is 13 amino acids. CDR3 residues: CASRPQGNQPQHF. CDR3 nucleotide sequence: TGTGCCAGCAGGCCCCAGGGGAATCAGCCCCAGCATTTT.

This clone was observed once. The J gene is TRBJ1-2, the V gene TRBV19, with TRBD1 matching over 7 bases. Trimming took 9 bases from V and 0 from J; bases not matched to a gene: 7. The CDR3 has 14 residues. Germline lookup yields CDR1 LNHDA and CDR2 SQIVND (reference sequence). The chain's CDR3 is CASTPGQTNYGYTF. The CDR3, as DNA: TGTGCCAGCACCCCGGGACAGACTAACTATGGCTACACCTTC.

The J gene is TRBJ2-1, the V gene TRBV28; perhaps TRBD2 as D (5 bases). The CDR3 is made up of 14 amino acids. Trimming shortened V by 10 bases and J by 0 bases, and 13 bases separated the two germline ends. Germline CDR1 reads MDHEN; CDR2 reads SYDVKM. CDR3 nucleotide sequence: TGTGCCACCGAGGGCTCCAACTCCTACAATGAGCAGTTCTTC. The encoded protein is CATEGSNSYNEQFF.

This chain links TRBV7-2 with TRBJ2-5; 9 positions match TRBD1. Per the germline V gene, CDR1 is SGHTA and CDR2 is FQGNSA. J lost 2 bases, V lost 4 bases, and 5 bases had no gene match. The CDR3 covers 15 residues. The chain's CDR3 is CASSYDRGGQETQYF. The CDR3 coding sequence is TGTGCCAGCAGCTATGACAGGGGGGGGCAAGAGACCCAGTACTTC.

The chain's CDR3 is CASSESDGPSTDTQYF. For the CDR3, the DNA is TGCGCCAGCAGTGAGTCGGACGGCCCTAGCACAGATACGCAGTATTTT. V usage is TRBV10-1 and J usage is TRBJ2-3; D not certain. The length of the CDR3 is 16 residues. CDR1 is WNHNN, CDR2 SYGVQD, per germline (reference sequence). V lost 0 bases and J 0 bases, leaving 10 bases between the germline ends.

The chain has TRBV18 and TRBJ2-1, with D maybe TRBD1 (5 bases). Germline CDR1 KGHSH, CDR2 LQKENI. The V end lost 2 bases, the J end lost 6 bases, and 8 bases lay between the germline ends. This CDR3 is 13 amino acids long. Written as DNA, the CDR3 is TGTGCCAGCTCACCAGCCAGGGCCAATGAGCAGTTCTTC. Protein sequence: CASSPARANEQFF. Based on the CDR3 plus reference TRBV18 and TRBJ2-1, the full variable domain is NAGVMQNPRHLVRRRGQEARLRCSPMKGHSHVYWYRQLPEEGLKFMVYLQKENIIDESGMPKERFSAEFPKEGPSILRIQQVVRGDSAAYFCASSPARANEQFFGPGTRLTVL.

The chain joins TRBV6-1 to TRBJ2-7, with D perhaps TRBD2 (5 bases). Germline CDR1 reads MNHNS; CDR2 reads SASEGT. CDR3 length: 13 amino acids. The germline V and J ends were trimmed by 6 bases and 7 bases, with 16 bases remaining between them. For the CDR3, the DNA is TGTGCCAGCAGCCTGAAAACCTCGGGGGAGCAGTACTTC. This codes for CASSLKTSGEQYF.